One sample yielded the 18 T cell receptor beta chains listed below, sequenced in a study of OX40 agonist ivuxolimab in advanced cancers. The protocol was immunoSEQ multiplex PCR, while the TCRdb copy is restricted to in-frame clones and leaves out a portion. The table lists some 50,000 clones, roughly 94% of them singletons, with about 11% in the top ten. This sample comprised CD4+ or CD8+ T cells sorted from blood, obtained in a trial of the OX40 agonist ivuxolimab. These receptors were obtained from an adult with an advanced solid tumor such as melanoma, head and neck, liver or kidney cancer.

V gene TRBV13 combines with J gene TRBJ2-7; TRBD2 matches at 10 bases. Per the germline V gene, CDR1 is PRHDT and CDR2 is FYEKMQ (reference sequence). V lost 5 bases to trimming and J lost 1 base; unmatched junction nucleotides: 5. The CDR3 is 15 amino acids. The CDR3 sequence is CASSPTSGTSYEQYF. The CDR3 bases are TGTGCCAGCAGCCCTACTAGCGGGACTTCCTACGAGCAGTACTTC.

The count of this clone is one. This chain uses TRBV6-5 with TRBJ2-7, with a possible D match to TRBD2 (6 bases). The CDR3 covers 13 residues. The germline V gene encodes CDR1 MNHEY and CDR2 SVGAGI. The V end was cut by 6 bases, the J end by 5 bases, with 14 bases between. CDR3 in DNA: TGTGCCAGCAGACGAACTAGCCGGCACGAGCAGTACTTC. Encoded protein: CASRRTSRHEQYF.

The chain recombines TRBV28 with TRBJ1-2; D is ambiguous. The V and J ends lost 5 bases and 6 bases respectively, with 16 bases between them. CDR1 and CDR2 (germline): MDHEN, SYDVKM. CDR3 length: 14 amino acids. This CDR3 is CASSTHPGHDGYTF. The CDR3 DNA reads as TGTGCCAGCAGTACACACCCCGGCCACGATGGCTACACCTTC.

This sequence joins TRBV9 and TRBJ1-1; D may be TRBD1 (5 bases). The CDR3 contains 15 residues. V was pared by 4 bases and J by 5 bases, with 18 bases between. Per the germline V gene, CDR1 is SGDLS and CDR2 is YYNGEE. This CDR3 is CASSPPRGRGTEAFF. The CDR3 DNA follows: TGTGCCAGCAGCCCCCCCCGGGGGAGGGGAACTGAAGCTTTCTTT. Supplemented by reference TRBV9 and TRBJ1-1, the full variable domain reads DSGVTQTPKHLITATGQRVTLRCSPRSGDLSVYWYQQSLDQGLQFLIQYYNGEERAKGNILERFSAQQFPDLHSELNLSSLELGDSALYFCASSPPRGRGTEAFFGQGTRLTVV.

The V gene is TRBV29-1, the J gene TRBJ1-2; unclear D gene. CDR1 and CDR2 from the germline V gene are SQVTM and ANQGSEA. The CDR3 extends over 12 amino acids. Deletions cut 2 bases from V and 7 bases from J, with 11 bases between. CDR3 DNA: TGCAGCGTTGAATTTGGGGAAAGTGGCTACACCTTC. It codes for CSVEFGESGYTF.

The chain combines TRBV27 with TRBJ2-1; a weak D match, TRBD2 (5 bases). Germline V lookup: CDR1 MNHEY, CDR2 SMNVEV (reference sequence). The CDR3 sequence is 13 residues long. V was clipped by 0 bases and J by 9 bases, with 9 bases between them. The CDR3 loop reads CASSLSLSGEQFF. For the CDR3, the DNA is TGTGCCAGCAGTTTATCACTAAGCGGTGAGCAGTTCTTC.

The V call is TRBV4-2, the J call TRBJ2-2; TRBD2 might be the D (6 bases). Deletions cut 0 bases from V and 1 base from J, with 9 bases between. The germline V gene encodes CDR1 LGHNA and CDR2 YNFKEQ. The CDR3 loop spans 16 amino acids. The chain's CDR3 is CASSQEEGLNTGELFF. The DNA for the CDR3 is TGTGCCAGCAGCCAAGAGGAGGGATTGAACACCGGGGAGCTGTTTTTT.

The CDR3 DNA follows: TGTGCCAGCAGCCAGACTAGCGGGATTCTGAATGAGCAGTTCTTC. The encoded protein is CASSQTSGILNEQFF. The rearrangement joins TRBV5-8 to TRBJ2-1, with 11 positions matching TRBD2. The CDR3 spans 15 residues. Germline V lookup: CDR1 SGHTS, CDR2 YDEGEE. J lost 7 bases, V lost 4 bases, and 7 bases had no gene match.

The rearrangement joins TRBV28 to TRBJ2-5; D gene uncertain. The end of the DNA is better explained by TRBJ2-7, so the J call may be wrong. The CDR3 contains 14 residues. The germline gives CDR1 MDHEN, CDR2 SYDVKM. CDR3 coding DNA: TGTGCCAGCAGCAAGACGCGCCAGTCCCACGAGCAGTACTTC. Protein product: CASSKTRQSHEQYF.

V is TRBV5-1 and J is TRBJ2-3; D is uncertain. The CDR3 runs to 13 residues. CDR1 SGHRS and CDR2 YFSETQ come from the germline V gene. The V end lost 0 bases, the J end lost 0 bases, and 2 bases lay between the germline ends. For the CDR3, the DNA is TGCGCCAGCAGCTTGGACAGCACAGATACGCAGTATTTT. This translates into CASSLDSTDTQYF. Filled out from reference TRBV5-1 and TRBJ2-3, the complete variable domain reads KAGVTQTPRYLIKTRGQQVTLSCSPISGHRSVSWYQQTPGQGLQFLFEYFSETQRNKGNFPGRFSGRQFSNSRSEMNVSTLELGDSALYLCASSLDSTDTQYFGPGTRLTVL.

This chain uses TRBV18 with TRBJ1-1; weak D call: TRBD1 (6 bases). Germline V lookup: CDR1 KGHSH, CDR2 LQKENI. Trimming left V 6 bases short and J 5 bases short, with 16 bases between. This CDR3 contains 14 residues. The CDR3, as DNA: TGTGCCAGCTCTACGTACAGGGTTGGGACTGAAGCTTTCTTT. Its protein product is CASSTYRVGTEAFF.

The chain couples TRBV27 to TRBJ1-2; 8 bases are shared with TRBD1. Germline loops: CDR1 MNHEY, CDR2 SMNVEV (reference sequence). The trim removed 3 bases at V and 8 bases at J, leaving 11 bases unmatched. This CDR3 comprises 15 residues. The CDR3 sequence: CASSFRAGTGQGYTF. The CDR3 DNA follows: TGTGCCAGCAGTTTTAGGGCCGGGACAGGTCAAGGCTACACCTTC.

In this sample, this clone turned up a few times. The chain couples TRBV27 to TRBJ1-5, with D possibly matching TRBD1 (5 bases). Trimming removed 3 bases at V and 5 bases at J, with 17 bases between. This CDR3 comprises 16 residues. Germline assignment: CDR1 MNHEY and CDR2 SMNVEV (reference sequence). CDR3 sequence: CASSLGSGRGHQPQHF. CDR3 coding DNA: TGTGCCAGCAGTTTGGGTTCGGGTAGGGGCCATCAGCCCCAGCATTTT.

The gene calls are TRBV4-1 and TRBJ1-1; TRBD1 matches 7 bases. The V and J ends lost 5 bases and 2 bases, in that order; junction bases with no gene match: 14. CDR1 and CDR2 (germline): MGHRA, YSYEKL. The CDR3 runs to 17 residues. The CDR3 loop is CASSYHRGGELNTEAFF. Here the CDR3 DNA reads TGCGCCAGCAGCTACCACAGGGGAGGCGAGTTAAACACTGAAGCTTTCTTT.

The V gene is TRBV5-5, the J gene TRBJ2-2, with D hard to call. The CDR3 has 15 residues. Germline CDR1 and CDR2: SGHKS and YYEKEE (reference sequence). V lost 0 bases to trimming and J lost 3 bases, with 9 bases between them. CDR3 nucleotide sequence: TGTGCCAGCAGCTTGGAACAGACTTACACCGGGGAGCTGTTTTTT. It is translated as CASSLEQTYTGELFF.

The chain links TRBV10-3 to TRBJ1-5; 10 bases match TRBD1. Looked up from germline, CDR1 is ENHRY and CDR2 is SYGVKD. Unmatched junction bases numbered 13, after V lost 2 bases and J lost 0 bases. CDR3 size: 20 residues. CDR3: CAISETTGTGAGYSNQPQHF. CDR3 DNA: TGTGCCATCAGTGAGACAACCGGGACAGGGGCCGGATATAGCAATCAGCCCCAGCATTTT.

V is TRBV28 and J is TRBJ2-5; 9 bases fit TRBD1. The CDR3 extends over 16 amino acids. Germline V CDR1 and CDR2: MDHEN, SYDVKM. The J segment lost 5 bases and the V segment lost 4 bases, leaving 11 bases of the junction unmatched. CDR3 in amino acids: CASSSPTDRGRETQYF. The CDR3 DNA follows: TGTGCCAGCAGTTCCCCAACGGACAGGGGTCGGGAGACCCAGTACTTC.

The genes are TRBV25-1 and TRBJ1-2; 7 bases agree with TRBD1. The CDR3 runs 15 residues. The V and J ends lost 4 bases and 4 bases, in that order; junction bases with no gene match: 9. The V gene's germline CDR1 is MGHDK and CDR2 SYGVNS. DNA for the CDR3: TGTGCCAGCAGTGGTCCCTCAGGGGGATCCTATGGCTACACCTTC. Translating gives CASSGPSGGSYGYTF.